This record looks at one T cell receptor beta chain sequence and its context. Its antigen is unknown. The sample comes from a study of cytomegalovirus exposure and HLA in healthy donors. Points from the study as a whole: TCR beta V- and J-gene trimming, according to a later analysis, was linked to a missense DCLRE1C variant. In terms of immune exposure information, only CMV serostatus was available. Several V segments, TRBV6-2 and TRBV6-3 among them, could not be told apart and were dropped.

Primers included in the PCR were 60 Vbeta and 13 Jbeta primers. The method was immunoSEQ multiplex PCR; TCRdb's version includes in-frame clones alone and lacks a portion of them. The sample has under 150,000 clones, approximately 80% seen once. This CDR3 has 15 residues. V lost 5 bases and J lost 2, with 19 bases in between. Germline lookup yields CDR1 SQVTM and CDR2 ANQGSEA. This chain uses TRBV29-1 with TRBJ2-7, with D perhaps matching TRBD2 (6 bases). What was sequenced was PBMCs. The sequence was obtained from a boy aged 2-15 years in good health and CMV-seronegative. The CDR3, as DNA: TGCAGCGTTAAGAGGGCGGGAACCCTACCCTACGAGCAGTACTTC. Translation gives CSVKRAGTLPYEQYF.